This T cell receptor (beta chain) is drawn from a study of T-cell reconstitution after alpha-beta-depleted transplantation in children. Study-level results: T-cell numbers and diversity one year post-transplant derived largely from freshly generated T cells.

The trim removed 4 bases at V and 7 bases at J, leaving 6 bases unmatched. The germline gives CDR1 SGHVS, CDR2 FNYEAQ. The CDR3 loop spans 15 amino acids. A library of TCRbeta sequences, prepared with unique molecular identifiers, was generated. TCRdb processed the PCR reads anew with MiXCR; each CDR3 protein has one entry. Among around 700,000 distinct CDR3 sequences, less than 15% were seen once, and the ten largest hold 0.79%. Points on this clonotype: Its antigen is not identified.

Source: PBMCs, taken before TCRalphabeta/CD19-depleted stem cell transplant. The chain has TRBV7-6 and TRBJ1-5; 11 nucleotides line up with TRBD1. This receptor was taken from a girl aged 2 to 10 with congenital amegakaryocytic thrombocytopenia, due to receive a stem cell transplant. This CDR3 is CASSSGTGGDQPQHF. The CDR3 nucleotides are TGTGCCAGCAGCTCCGGGACAGGGGGGGACCAGCCCCAGCATTTT.